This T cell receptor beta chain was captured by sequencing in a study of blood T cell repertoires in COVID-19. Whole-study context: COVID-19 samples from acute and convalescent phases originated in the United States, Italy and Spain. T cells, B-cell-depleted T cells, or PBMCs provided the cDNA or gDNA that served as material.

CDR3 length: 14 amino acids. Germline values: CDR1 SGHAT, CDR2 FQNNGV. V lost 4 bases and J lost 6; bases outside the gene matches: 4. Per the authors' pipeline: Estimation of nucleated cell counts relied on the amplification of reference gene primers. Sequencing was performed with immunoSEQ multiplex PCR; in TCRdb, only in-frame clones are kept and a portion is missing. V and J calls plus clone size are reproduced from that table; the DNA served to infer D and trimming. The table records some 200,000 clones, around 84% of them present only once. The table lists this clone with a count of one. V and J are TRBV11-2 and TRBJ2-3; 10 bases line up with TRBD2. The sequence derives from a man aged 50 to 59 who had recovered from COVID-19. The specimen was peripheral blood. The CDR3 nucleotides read TGTGCCAGCAGCTCTAGCGGGAGTTCCGATACGCAGTATTTT. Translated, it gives CASSSSGSSDTQYF. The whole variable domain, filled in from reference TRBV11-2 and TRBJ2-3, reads EAGVAQSPRYKIIEKRQSVAFWCNPISGHATLYWYQQILGQGPKLLIQFQNNGVVDDSQLPKDRFSAERLKGVDSTLKIQPAKLEDSAVYLCASSSSGSSDTQYFGPGTRLTVL.